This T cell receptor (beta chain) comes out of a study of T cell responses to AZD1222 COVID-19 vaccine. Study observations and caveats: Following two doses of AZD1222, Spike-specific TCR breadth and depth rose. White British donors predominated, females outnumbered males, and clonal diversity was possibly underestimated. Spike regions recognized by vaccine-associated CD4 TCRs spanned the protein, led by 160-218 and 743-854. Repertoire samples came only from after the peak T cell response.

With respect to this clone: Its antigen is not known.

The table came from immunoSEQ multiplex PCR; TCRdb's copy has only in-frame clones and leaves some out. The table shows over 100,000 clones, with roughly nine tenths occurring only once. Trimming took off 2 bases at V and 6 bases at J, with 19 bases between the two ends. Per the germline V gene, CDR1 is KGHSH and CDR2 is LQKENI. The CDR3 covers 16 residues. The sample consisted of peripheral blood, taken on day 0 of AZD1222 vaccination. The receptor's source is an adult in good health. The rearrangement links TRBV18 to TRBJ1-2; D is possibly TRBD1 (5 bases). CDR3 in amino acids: CASSPADSVPTNGYTF. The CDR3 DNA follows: TGTGCCAGCTCACCAGCTGACAGTGTACCTACGAATGGCTACACCTTC.